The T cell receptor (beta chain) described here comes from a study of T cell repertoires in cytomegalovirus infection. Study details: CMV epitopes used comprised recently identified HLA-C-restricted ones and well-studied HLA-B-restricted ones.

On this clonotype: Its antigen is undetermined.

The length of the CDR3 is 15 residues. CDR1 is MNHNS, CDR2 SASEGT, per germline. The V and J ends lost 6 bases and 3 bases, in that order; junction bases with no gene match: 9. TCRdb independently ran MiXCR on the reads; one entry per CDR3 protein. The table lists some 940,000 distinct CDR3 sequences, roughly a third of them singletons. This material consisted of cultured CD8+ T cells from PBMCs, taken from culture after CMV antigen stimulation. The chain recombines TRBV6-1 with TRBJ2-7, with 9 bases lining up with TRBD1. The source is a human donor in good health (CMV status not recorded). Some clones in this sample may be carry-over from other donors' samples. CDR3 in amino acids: CASRAPGQGDYEQYF. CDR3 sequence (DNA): TGTGCCAGCAGGGCCCCGGGACAGGGAGACTACGAGCAGTACTTC.